This T cell receptor (beta chain) was sequenced in a study of T-cell reconstitution after alpha-beta-depleted transplantation in children. Regarding the study as a whole: Hyperexpanded clones declined; after one year, newly produced T cells mostly supplied diversity.

As it was prepared, the TCRbeta library received unique molecular identifiers. TCRdb independently ran MiXCR on the PCR reads; one entry per CDR3 protein. The sample carries around 200,000 distinct CDR3 sequences, around 8.4% recorded once. As regards this clonotype: Its antigen is unidentified.

The V and J ends lost 5 bases and 4 bases respectively, with 24 bases between them. The germline V gene encodes CDR1 SGHRS and CDR2 YFSETQ. The CDR3 is 17 residues long. The starting material was PBMCs, mostly from graft donor cells, obtained 360 days after TCRalphabeta/CD19-depleted stem cell transplant. The sequence came from a male patient between 2 and 15 years old who had a stem cell transplant for acute myeloid leukemia, so the T cells may come from the graft donor. The chain couples TRBV5-1 to TRBJ2-5; the D gene is possibly TRBD2 (6 bases). The CDR3 reads CASRKRLGSGAGETQYF. The CDR3 DNA reads TGCGCCAGCAGAAAGAGGCTCGGGAGTGGGGCTGGAGAGACCCAGTACTTC.